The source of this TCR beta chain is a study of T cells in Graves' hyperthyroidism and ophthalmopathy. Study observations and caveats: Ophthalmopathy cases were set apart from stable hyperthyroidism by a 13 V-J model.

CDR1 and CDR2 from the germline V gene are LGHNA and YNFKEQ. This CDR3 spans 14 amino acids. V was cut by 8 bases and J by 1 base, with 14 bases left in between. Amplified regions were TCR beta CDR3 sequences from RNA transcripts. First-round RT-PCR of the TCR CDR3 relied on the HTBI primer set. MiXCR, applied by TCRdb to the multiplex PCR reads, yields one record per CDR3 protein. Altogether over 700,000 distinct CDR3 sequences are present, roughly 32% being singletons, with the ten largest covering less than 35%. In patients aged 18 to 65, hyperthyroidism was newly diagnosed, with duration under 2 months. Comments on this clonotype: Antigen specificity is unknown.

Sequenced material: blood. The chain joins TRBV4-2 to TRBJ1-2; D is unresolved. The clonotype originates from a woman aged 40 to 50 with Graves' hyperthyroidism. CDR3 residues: CASLAGQVNYGYTF. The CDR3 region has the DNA TGTGCCAGCTTGGCCGGGCAGGTTAACTATGGCTACACCTTC.